Below, 19 T cell receptor beta chains from the same sample are listed, as sequenced in a study of T-cell reconstitution after alpha-beta-depleted transplantation in children. TCRbeta library preparation incorporated unique molecular identifiers. MiXCR, run by TCRdb on the PCR reads, gives a single entry per CDR3 protein. The data hold 670,000 or so distinct CDR3 sequences, with around 12% observed a single time. The specimen comprised PBMCs, sampled before TCRalphabeta/CD19-depleted stem cell transplant. The receptor source for this set is a girl aged 2-10 years with congenital amegakaryocytic thrombocytopenia, due to receive a stem cell transplant.

In its sample, this clonotype was seen once. V is TRBV28 and J is TRBJ2-7; 9 nucleotides line up with TRBD2. V was pared by 6 bases and J by 5 bases, with 14 bases of the junction left unmatched. There are 16 residues in the CDR3. Germline CDR1 is MDHEN and CDR2 is SYDVKM. CDR3 loop: CASRRLGLAGRDEQYF. CDR3 DNA sequence: TGTGCCAGCAGACGCCTCGGTCTAGCGGGACGGGACGAGCAGTACTTC. The whole variable domain, filled in from reference TRBV28 and TRBJ2-7, reads DVKVTQSSRYLVKRTGEKVFLECVQDMDHENMFWYRQDPGLGLRLIYFSYDVKMKEKGDIPEGYSVSREKKERFSLILESASTNQTSMYLCASRRLGLAGRDEQYFGPGTRLTVT.

This clonotype came up a few times. This chain connects TRBV20-1 to TRBJ2-3; TRBD2 is a possible D gene (6 bases). CDR1 DFQATT and CDR2 SNEGSKA come from the germline V gene (reference sequence). Trimming stripped 0 bases from V and 3 bases from J, with 13 bases between. The CDR3 is made up of 15 amino acids. CDR3 DNA sequence: TGCAGTGCTAGAGAGGGCGGGGCCAATACAGATACGCAGTATTTT. This gives the protein CSAREGGANTDTQYF.

This clonotype was observed a handful of times. The V gene is TRBV20-1, the J gene TRBJ2-5; no reliable D call. Germline loops: CDR1 DFQATT, CDR2 SNEGSKA (reference sequence). V lost 6 bases, J lost 2 bases, and 16 bases lay in between. The CDR3 consists of 14 residues. The CDR3: CSAPAGQIQETQYF. CDR3 bases: TGCAGTGCCCCAGCCGGGCAGATACAAGAGACCCAGTACTTC.

The chain employs TRBV3-1 and TRBJ1-1; tentatively, D is TRBD1 (5 bases). Trimming cost V 1 base and J 5 bases, with 11 bases left between them. Germline-derived CDR1 and CDR2 are LGHDT and YNNKEL (reference sequence). The CDR3 sequence is 14 residues long. CDR3 nucleotides: TGTGCCAGCAGCCAAGTTCCCAGGGAGACTGAAGCTTTCTTT. Translation gives CASSQVPRETEAFF. The full variable domain, its missing parts supplied by reference TRBV3-1 and TRBJ1-1, is DTAVSQTPKYLVTQMGNDKSIKCEQNLGHDTMYWYKQDSKKFLKIMFSYNNKELIINETVPNRFSPKSPDKAHLNLHINSLELGDSAVYFCASSQVPRETEAFFGQGTRLTVV.

Note on this clonotype: Given a much more abundant clone one base away, this may be a read error. The chain uses TRBV20-1 and TRBJ1-2, with 8 bases that match TRBD1. The CDR3 runs to 13 residues. Per the germline V gene, CDR1 is DFQATT and CDR2 is SNEGSKA (reference sequence). The CDR3 reads CSAETGDSAGYPF. CDR3 nucleotides: TGCAGTGCTGAGACAGGGGACTCTGCTGGCTACCCCTTC.

This clonotype came up a few times. Written as DNA, the CDR3 is TGCAGTGCAGATGACTACTTCTACAATGAGCAGTTCTTC. Its protein product is CSADDYFYNEQFF. This rearrangement joins TRBV20-1 to TRBJ2-1; tentative D call: TRBD2 (5 bases). CDR3 length: 13 residues. CDR1 is DFQATT, CDR2 SNEGSKA, per germline (reference sequence). V shed 6 bases and J shed 3 bases, with 12 bases lying between them.

This clonotype has ten or more counts. This chain links TRBV4-1 with TRBJ2-1; D remains unclear. The V end was cut by 1 base, the J end by 10 bases, with 5 bases between. The germline V gene encodes CDR1 MGHRA and CDR2 YSYEKL. There are 11 residues in the CDR3. The CDR3 DNA is TGCGCCAGCAGCCAAGTTGGAGAGCAGTTCTTC. Translation gives CASSQVGEQFF.

This clonotype was detected only a few times. The chain is built from TRBV5-1 and TRBJ2-1; 7 bases map to TRBD2. CDR1 and CDR2 from the germline V gene are SGHRS and YFSETQ. The ends lost 4 bases at V and 5 bases at J; junction bases unmatched: 12. This CDR3 region has 16 residues. CDR3 residues: CASSGAFAGAHNEQFF. In DNA, the CDR3 is TGCGCCAGCAGCGGGGCCTTTGCGGGAGCCCACAATGAGCAGTTCTTC.

This clonotype showed up many times. The chain is built from TRBV20-1 and TRBJ2-2; D gene ambiguous. Germline loops: CDR1 DFQATT, CDR2 SNEGSKA (reference sequence). The V and J ends lost 0 bases and 3 bases respectively, with 11 bases between them. This CDR3 contains 15 residues. The CDR3 sequence is CSARDMNRDTGELFF. DNA of the CDR3: TGCAGTGCTAGAGATATGAATCGGGACACCGGGGAGCTGTTTTTT.

V gene TRBV15 combines with J gene TRBJ2-1; D remains ambiguous. CDR3 length: 13 residues. V dropped 1 base and J dropped 8 bases, with 9 bases sitting between them. The germline V gene has CDR1 LNHNV and CDR2 YYDKDF (reference sequence). The DNA of the CDR3 is TGTGCCACCAGCAGAGCTAGTCTTCATGAGCAGTTCTTC. It specifies CATSRASLHEQFF.

This clonotype was picked up many times. The rearrangement joins TRBV20-1 to TRBJ2-7; 7 nucleotides align to TRBD2. The germline CDR1 and CDR2 sequences are DFQATT and SNEGSKA (reference sequence). This CDR3 comprises 16 residues. V was pared by 3 bases and J by 1 base, with 12 bases of the junction left unmatched. The CDR3 loop is CSASNWGEGRSYEQYF. CDR3 DNA sequence: TGCAGTGCTAGTAACTGGGGGGAGGGTCGATCCTACGAGCAGTACTTC.

This clonotype was detected a few times. The chain joins TRBV29-1 to TRBJ1-6; 10 bases are shared with TRBD1. J gave up 10 bases and V 7 bases, and 4 bases lay outside the gene matches. Germline-derived CDR1 and CDR2 are SQVTM and ANQGSEA. The CDR3 length is 12 residues. The CDR3 DNA sequence: TGCAGCGCGGGGGACAGGGGATCACCCCTCCACTTT. Amino acids: CSAGDRGSPLHF.

This chain joins TRBV18 and TRBJ1-3; no clear D. Germline V CDR1 and CDR2: KGHSH, LQKENI. The CDR3 has 14 amino acids. Trimming removed 6 bases from V and 4 bases from J, with 13 bases in between. CDR3 in amino acids: CASSSGVHGNTIYF. DNA of the CDR3: TGTGCCAGCTCCTCCGGGGTCCACGGAAACACCATATATTTT.

This clonotype was observed a handful of times. The chain recombines TRBV19 with TRBJ2-2; 8 bases map to TRBD2. V shed 9 bases, J shed 0 bases, and the junction held 9 bases outside the gene matches. Germline V gene lookup returns CDR1 LNHDA and CDR2 SQIVND (reference sequence). The CDR3 has 16 amino acids. Here the CDR3 reads CASQLPSGSNTGELFF. The CDR3 coding sequence is TGTGCCAGCCAGCTGCCTAGCGGGTCGAACACCGGGGAGCTGTTTTTT.

This clonotype appeared many times. This chain links TRBV27 with TRBJ2-1; D unclear. The CDR3 loop spans 16 amino acids. CDR1 MNHEY and CDR2 SMNVEV come from the germline V gene (reference sequence). Trimming left V 5 bases short and J 0 bases short, with 14 bases between. The CDR3 DNA sequence: TGTGCCAGCAGTCCCCGCACCGCTAGCTCCTACAATGAGCAGTTCTTC. Protein product: CASSPRTASSYNEQFF.

The count of this clonotype is one. This rearrangement joins TRBV20-1 to TRBJ1-2; D possibly corresponds to TRBD1 (5 bases). CDR1 is DFQATT, CDR2 SNEGSKA, per germline (reference sequence). Trimming stripped 6 bases from V and 8 bases from J, with 19 bases between. This CDR3 spans 13 amino acids. The CDR3 region has the DNA TGCAGTGCCCTACAGGACACCTCGACAGGCTACACCTTC. Translation gives CSALQDTSTGYTF.

This clonotype was observed a handful of times. The chain combines TRBV27 with TRBJ2-1, with 13 nucleotides matching TRBD2. Germline values: CDR1 MNHEY, CDR2 SMNVEV (reference sequence). Germline trimming cut 4 bases from V and 0 bases from J; bases unmatched to any gene: 9. This CDR3 region has 19 residues. CDR3 DNA sequence: TGTGCCAGCAGTTCTACTAGCGGGAGGGCCCTGAGCTCCTACAATGAGCAGTTCTTC. The encoded protein is CASSSTSGRALSSYNEQFF.

This clonotype was observed many times. The chain carries TRBV20-1 and TRBJ1-1; D not certain. The germline V and J ends were trimmed by 1 base and 11 bases, with 5 bases remaining between them. CDR1 and CDR2 from the germline V gene are DFQATT and SNEGSKA (reference sequence). There are 9 residues in the CDR3. The CDR3 DNA follows: TGCAGTGCTAGAGTGGTCGCTTTCTTT. This codes for CSARVVAFF.

This clonotype occurred many times. The chain employs TRBV29-1 and TRBJ2-7; the D is unclear. The ends were cut back, 6 bases at V and 5 bases at J, with 17 bases in the middle. CDR1 is SQVTM and CDR2 is ANQGSEA in the germline V gene. This CDR3 has 13 amino acids. This CDR3 reads CSVRGFYRDEQYF. CDR3 sequence (DNA): TGCAGCGTGAGAGGTTTCTATCGGGACGAGCAGTACTTC.